This T cell receptor (beta chain) was retrieved from a study of molecular identifiers for immune sequencing clone quantification. Whole-study context: In replicates, RNA from approximately 22,000 or 94,000 naive CD8 cells was divided five ways and four parts were sequenced. General observations from the study: In naive cells, clones above 20 RNA copies held under 1% of molecules, whereas in effector cells they held over 99%.

Using its own MiXCR run on the PCR reads, TCRdb lists one record per CDR3 protein. The repertoire holds over 600,000 distinct CDR3 sequences, with roughly 21% as singletons. The table lists this clonotype with a few counts. Its antigen is not identified. Germline values: CDR1 SNHLY, CDR2 FYNNEI. This CDR3 is 15 amino acids long. The V and J ends lost 0 bases and 0 bases, in that order; junction bases with no gene match: 1. The clonotype comes from a human donor in good health. Some libraries in this study had Jurkat cell RNA spiked in. J is TRBJ1-1 and V is TRBV2, with TRBD1 matching over 7 bases. The sequenced material came from naive CD8+ T cells from blood, with Jurkat cell RNA spiked in. The subset is: FACS-sorted CD8+CD4-CCR7+CD45RA+ naive T cells. The CDR3 spells CASSEATGMNTEAFF. CDR3 nucleotides: TGTGCCAGCAGTGAAGCGACAGGGATGAACACTGAAGCTTTCTTT.